This T cell receptor (beta chain) was found in a study of blood T cell repertoires in COVID-19. As handled by the study authors: It was from reference gene primer amplification that nucleated cell counts were estimated. TCRdb's table, derived via immunoSEQ multiplex PCR, lists solely in-frame clones and lacks some. For V, J and clone size, that table is used; D and trimming come from the DNA. The sample includes approximately 270,000 clones, 70% to 90% of them seen just once. In assigning cohorts, the study relied on participant-reported clinical history. The count of this clone is one. The J segment lost 5 bases and the V segment lost 5 bases, leaving 10 bases of the junction unmatched. Germline V gene sequence: CDR1 MNHEY, CDR2 SMNVEV (reference sequence). The CDR3 loop spans 15 amino acids.

The gene calls are TRBV27 and TRBJ1-2; 8 bases line up with TRBD1. The clonotype comes from a woman in her thirties who had recovered from COVID-19. Material: PBMCs or T cells enriched from blood (not recorded which). CDR3 sequence reads: CASSPRTGRLYGYTF. The CDR3 DNA sequence: TGTGCCAGCAGTCCGCGGACAGGGCGTTTGTATGGCTACACCTTC.